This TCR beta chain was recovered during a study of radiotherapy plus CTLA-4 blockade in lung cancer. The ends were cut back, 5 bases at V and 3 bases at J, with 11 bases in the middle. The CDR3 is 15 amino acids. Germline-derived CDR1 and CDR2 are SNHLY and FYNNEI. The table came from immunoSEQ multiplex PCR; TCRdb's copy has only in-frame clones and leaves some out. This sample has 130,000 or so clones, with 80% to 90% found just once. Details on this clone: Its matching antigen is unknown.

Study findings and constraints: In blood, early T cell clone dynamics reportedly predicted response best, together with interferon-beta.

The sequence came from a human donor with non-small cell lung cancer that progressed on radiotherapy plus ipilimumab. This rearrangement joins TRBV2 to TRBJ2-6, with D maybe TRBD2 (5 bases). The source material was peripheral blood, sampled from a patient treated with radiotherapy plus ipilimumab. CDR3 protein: CASSNRGSGANVLTF. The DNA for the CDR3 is TGTGCCAGCAGTAACCGGGGAAGTGGGGCCAACGTCCTGACTTTC.